These 11 T cell receptor beta chains were all obtained from the same sample, sequenced in a study of cytomegalovirus exposure and HLA in healthy donors (dated by TCRdb to about 2017). To prepare the library, the immunoSEQ multiplex PCR assay was applied. A mixture of 60 forward primers for TCR Vbeta segments and 13 reverse primers for TCR Jbeta segments was used in the multiplex PCR. TCRdb provides this immuneACCESS table in a form limited to in-frame rearrangements. Some clones are lacking; in checked studies, under half of them reflect an unresolved V gene, and why the rest are absent is not known. The sample yields fewer than 180,000 clones; 50% to 75% were counted once. 7% to 8.5% of the sample goes to the ten largest clones. Sequencing used PBMCs. The receptors here all came from an older woman in good health and CMV-seropositive.

The table lists this clone with a few counts. The V call is TRBV6-4, the J call TRBJ2-3; 10 bases align to TRBD1. The V gene end was trimmed by 6 bases and the J gene end by 0 bases; junction bases not matched to a gene: 3. CDR1 is MRHNA, CDR2 SNTAGT, per germline. This CDR3 comprises 15 residues. The CDR3 DNA follows: TGTGCCAGCAGCAAGGGACAGGGGAGCACAGATACGCAGTATTTT. Translated, it gives CASSKGQGSTDTQYF.

The rearrangement links TRBV9 to TRBJ2-1; 9 bases line up with TRBD2. Germline assignment: CDR1 SGDLS and CDR2 YYNGEE. V dropped 5 bases and J dropped 2; count of bases not matched to a gene: 5. This CDR3 is built from 15 residues. Here the CDR3 DNA reads TGTGCCAGCAGTTATAGCGGGGGAACCTACAATGAGCAGTTCTTC. This encodes CASSYSGGTYNEQFF.

The chain couples TRBV5-4 to TRBJ2-7; 12 nucleotides agree with TRBD2. Losses at the gene ends were 4 bases for V and 0 bases for J; bases not matched to a gene: 5. Germline CDR1 is SGHNT and CDR2 is YYREEE (reference sequence). This CDR3 comprises 16 residues. The CDR3 DNA reads TGTGCCAGCAGCGAGGGGGGACTAGCGGGCTCCTACGAGCAGTACTTC. Translated, it gives CASSEGGLAGSYEQYF.

The gene calls are TRBV4-1 and TRBJ2-1, with 11 bases matching TRBD2. V trimming: 3 bases; J trimming: 8 bases; junction bases outside the gene matches: 21. There are 20 residues in the CDR3. Per the germline V gene, CDR1 is MGHRA and CDR2 is YSYEKL. CDR3 sequence (DNA): TGCGCCAGCAGCCACCGCATCGGGTGGACTAGCGGGCCGACCGGAGATGAGCAGTTCTTC. The encoded protein is CASSHRIGWTSGPTGDEQFF.

The J gene is TRBJ1-1, the V gene TRBV19, with 7 bases fitting TRBD1. Germline values: CDR1 LNHDA, CDR2 SQIVND (reference sequence). The CDR3 has 15 residues. Trimming cost V 5 bases and J 1 base; bases outside gene matches: 7. This CDR3 reads CASSPVGGGNTEAFF. The CDR3 DNA follows: TGTGCCAGTAGTCCGGTAGGGGGCGGGAACACTGAAGCTTTCTTT.

This clone has more than one count but fewer than ten. The chain links TRBV19 to TRBJ1-4; TRBD1 matches 7 bases. CDR1 is LNHDA and CDR2 is SQIVND in the germline V gene (reference sequence). The CDR3 loop spans 11 amino acids. The V segment lost 6 bases and the J segment 8 bases; nucleotides outside the gene matches: 0. CDR3 sequence reads: CASRTGEKLFF. The DNA for the CDR3 is TGTGCCAGTAGGACAGGGGAAAAACTGTTTTTT.

The chain uses TRBV30 and TRBJ2-4, with D maybe TRBD1 (6 bases). Germline V gene data show CDR1 as GTSNPN and CDR2 as SVGIG (reference sequence). V was shortened by 3 bases and J by 0 bases, with 15 bases between the two germline ends. This CDR3 spans 16 amino acids. The CDR3 region has the DNA TGTGCCTGGAGCACCTTCAGGGGATCAGCCAAAAACATTCAGTACTTC. It is translated as CAWSTFRGSAKNIQYF.

V usage is TRBV11-2 and J usage is TRBJ2-5; D might be TRBD1 (6 bases). Germline-derived CDR1 and CDR2 are SGHAT and FQNNGV. V was cut by 3 bases and J by 2 bases, with 7 bases left in between. The CDR3 runs 13 residues. This chain's CDR3 is CASSFGQQETQYF. The CDR3, as DNA: TGTGCCAGCAGCTTCGGACAGCAAGAGACCCAGTACTTC.

With respect to this clone: The identical CDR3 is also encoded by other nucleotide sequences in the sample. The gene calls are TRBV7-8 and TRBJ2-1, with TRBD2 matching over 7 bases. The CDR3 contains 15 residues. Per the germline V gene, CDR1 is SGHVS and CDR2 is FQNEAQ. The V segment lost 0 bases and the J segment 2 bases; nucleotides outside the gene matches: 1. The CDR3 sequence: CASSLAGGPYNEQFF. The CDR3 DNA is TGTGCCAGCAGCTTAGCGGGAGGGCCCTACAATGAGCAGTTCTTC.

In this sample, this clone turned up a few times. This chain uses TRBV14 with TRBJ2-7; D remains ambiguous. V was pared by 2 bases and J by 4 bases, with 9 bases between. Per the germline V gene, CDR1 is SGHDN and CDR2 is FVKESK. This CDR3 region has 13 residues. For the CDR3, the DNA is TGTGCCAGCAGCCAAATTTTGTCTTACGAGCAGTACTTC. This encodes CASSQILSYEQYF. The variable domain in full, with the rest retrieved from reference TRBV14 and TRBJ2-7, is EAGVTQFPSHSVIEKGQTVTLRCDPISGHDNLYWYRRVMGKEIKFLLHFVKESKQDESGMPNNRFLAERTGGTYSTLKVQPAELEDSGVYFCASSQILSYEQYFGPGTRLTVT.

This clone has only a few counts. Different DNA sequences within this sample yield the same CDR3. The CDR3 DNA reads as TGTGCCAGCAGTTTTCGTAATCAGCCCCAGCATTTT. It is translated as CASSFRNQPQHF. The chain joins TRBV28 to TRBJ1-5; D is undetermined. V was shortened by 3 bases and J by 4 bases, with 4 bases between the two germline ends. Germline CDR1 is MDHEN and CDR2 is SYDVKM. The CDR3 loop spans 12 amino acids.